The 26 T cell receptor beta chains below were found in one sample sequenced in a study of blood T cells in healthy people across ages. A second about 7 to 11 cycle PCR used barcoded and J-beta primers. Each CDR3 protein is one row after TCRdb ran MiXCR on the 5' RACE reads. The table has some 800,000 distinct CDR3 sequences, roughly 25% seen once; the top ten hold more than 3%. Separately, the same data were catalogued under a study of T cells of mothers and their children.

Sequences were obtained from blood. These receptor sequences come from a boy between 10 and 17 years old in good health.

This clonotype has just a few counts. The J gene is TRBJ2-3, the V gene TRBV12-3 or TRBV12-4; D gene ambiguous. Deletions cut 3 bases from V and 4 bases from J, with 5 bases between. This CDR3 is built from 12 residues. Written as DNA, the CDR3 is TGTGCCAGCAGTTTTGCTCCAGATACGCAGTATTTT. It is translated as CASSFAPDTQYF.

This clonotype showed up just a few times. The chain uses TRBV28 and TRBJ2-3, with D unclear. The V end lost 4 bases, the J end lost 2 bases, and 13 bases lay between the germline ends. The CDR3 spans 15 residues. CDR1 is MDHEN, CDR2 SYDVKM, per germline. The CDR3: CASSSRVLITDTQYF. For the CDR3, the DNA is TGTGCCAGCAGTTCGCGCGTCCTTATCACAGATACGCAGTATTTT.

A few counts support this clonotype. The chain carries TRBV19 and TRBJ2-1; D not certain. Germline-derived CDR1 and CDR2 are LNHDA and SQIVND (reference sequence). The length of the CDR3 is 13 residues. V was clipped by 2 bases and J by 7 bases, with 9 bases between them. CDR3: CASSIFLTNEQFF. For the CDR3, the DNA is TGTGCCAGTAGTATATTCCTTACTAATGAGCAGTTCTTC.

This clonotype was detected only a few times. This sequence joins TRBV25-1 and TRBJ2-5, with D possibly matching TRBD2 (7 bases). The V and J ends lost 1 base and 5 bases respectively, with 20 bases between them. This CDR3 has 17 residues. Germline V gene lookup returns CDR1 MGHDK and CDR2 SYGVNS. The chain's CDR3 is CASSESSPSGGGETQYF. CDR3 DNA: TGTGCCAGCAGTGAATCATCCCCTAGCGGAGGGGGGGAGACCCAGTACTTC.

This chain uses TRBV4-3 with TRBJ1-4; TRBD1 matches 8 bases. The trim removed 0 bases at V and 4 bases at J, leaving 7 bases unmatched. Germline assignment: CDR1 LGHNA and CDR2 YSLEER. The CDR3 is 17 amino acids. The DNA of the CDR3 is TGCGCCAGCAGCCAAGATCCCCAGGGGGCGATTAATGAAAAACTGTTTTTT. Its translation is CASSQDPQGAINEKLFF.

J is TRBJ2-5 and V is TRBV5-5; possible D gene TRBD1, 5 bases. Germline V gives CDR1 SGHKS, CDR2 YYEKEE (reference sequence). The CDR3 is made up of 16 amino acids. Trimming cost V 2 bases and J 2 bases, with 16 bases left between them. Here the CDR3 DNA reads TGTGCCAGCAGCTTCCCCCAGGGAATAGGGCAAGAGACCCAGTACTTC. This encodes CASSFPQGIGQETQYF.

The J gene is TRBJ1-5, the V gene TRBV7-3; D ambiguous. Trimming removed 4 bases at V and 5 bases at J, with 9 bases between. The CDR3 covers 13 residues. In germline, CDR1 is SGHTA, CDR2 FQGTGA. The CDR3 sequence is CASSYQVDQPQHF. DNA for the CDR3: TGTGCCAGCAGCTATCAGGTGGATCAGCCCCAGCATTTT.

This clonotype was seen more than once but under ten times. The chain is built from TRBV20-1 and TRBJ2-5; 9 bases line up with TRBD2. Per the germline V gene, CDR1 is DFQATT and CDR2 is SNEGSKA (reference sequence). The CDR3 loop spans 14 amino acids. V gave up 6 bases and J gave up 5 bases; unmatched junction bases: 10. Written as DNA, the CDR3 is TGCAGTGCCACCCCGGACAGCGGGGGGGAGACCCAGTACTTC. It encodes CSATPDSGGETQYF.

The gene calls are TRBV7-2 and TRBJ1-5, with 7 bases identical to TRBD1. The CDR3 has 18 residues. With 5 bases clipped from V and 0 bases from J, the junction kept 13 bases outside the gene matches. Germline V lookup: CDR1 SGHTA, CDR2 FQGNSA. CDR3 DNA: TGTGCCAGCAGCCTTATGCCACTGGGACAGAATAGCAATCAGCCCCAGCATTTT. Its translation is CASSLMPLGQNSNQPQHF.

This clonotype has only a few counts. The chain links TRBV12-3 or TRBV12-4 to TRBJ2-1, with D tentatively TRBD2 (5 bases). Trimming cost V 2 bases and J 0 bases, with 14 bases left between them. CDR3 length: 17 amino acids. CDR3 in amino acids: CASSLLFGVDSYNEQFF. The CDR3, as DNA: TGTGCCAGCAGTTTATTGTTCGGGGTAGACTCCTACAATGAGCAGTTCTTC.

Note on this clonotype: Just one base apart from a much larger clone, this may be a read error. The J gene is TRBJ1-3, the V gene TRBV27, with 10 nucleotides matching TRBD1. V lost 6 bases, J lost 2 bases, and 4 bases stayed unmatched. Per germline, CDR1 MNHEY and CDR2 SMNVEV (reference sequence). The CDR3 length is 15 residues. CDR3 DNA: TGTGCCAGCAGCGGGGACAGGGGCCCTGGAAACACCATATATTTT. Its protein is CASSGDRGPGNTIYF.

This clonotype was detected a few times. The chain links TRBV20-1 to TRBJ2-7; TRBD2 is a possible D gene (6 bases). Trimming removed 0 bases at V and 3 bases at J, with 9 bases between. The CDR3 runs 13 residues. Per the germline V gene, CDR1 is DFQATT and CDR2 is SNEGSKA (reference sequence). CDR3 loop: CSARETGDYEQYF. CDR3 DNA: TGCAGTGCTAGAGAGACGGGAGACTACGAGCAGTACTTC.

The gene calls are TRBV19 and TRBJ2-7; 8 bases agree with TRBD2. After removal of 7 bases from V and 2 bases from J, the junction contained 10 bases not matched to a gene. Germline V gives CDR1 LNHDA, CDR2 SQIVND (reference sequence). The CDR3 runs 15 residues. CDR3 sequence reads: CASKVRGGTTYEQYF. CDR3 DNA sequence: TGTGCCAGTAAGGTCCGCGGGGGGACAACCTACGAGCAGTACTTC.

The chain combines TRBV4-3 with TRBJ2-1; 7 bases are shared with TRBD2. Trimming took 0 bases from V and 7 from J; bases not matched to a gene: 9. The CDR3 consists of 16 residues. The germline V gene encodes CDR1 LGHNA and CDR2 YSLEER. CDR3 amino acids: CASSQDGAGVMNEQFF. The CDR3 nucleotides read TGCGCCAGCAGCCAAGATGGGGCGGGAGTAATGAATGAGCAGTTCTTC.

This clonotype was picked up a small number of times. This chain links TRBV6-2 or TRBV6-3 with TRBJ2-1; no reliable D call. The CDR3 is made up of 15 amino acids. V was clipped by 2 bases and J by 2 bases, with 10 bases between them. The germline gives CDR1 MNHEY, CDR2 SVGEGT. CDR3 region: CASSYLAGPYNEQFF. The DNA of the CDR3 is TGTGCCAGCAGTTACCTGGCAGGCCCCTACAATGAGCAGTTCTTC.

J is TRBJ2-5 and V is TRBV7-2; 8 positions match TRBD1. Germline values: CDR1 SGHTA, CDR2 FQGNSA. V lost 6 bases, J lost 4 bases, and 4 bases stayed unmatched. The CDR3 totals 13 residues. Written as DNA, the CDR3 is TGTGCCAGCAGACCTGACAGGGGAGAGACCCAGTACTTC. It codes for CASRPDRGETQYF.

The genes are TRBV25-1 and TRBJ2-3; 11 bases fit TRBD1. Germline V gene sequence: CDR1 MGHDK, CDR2 SYGVNS. V lost 8 bases and J lost 5; bases outside the gene matches: 9. The CDR3 has 15 residues. CDR3 DNA: TGTGCCAGCGGGTACAGGGGGACAGGGGGAGATACGCAGTATTTT. Its translation: CASGYRGTGGDTQYF.

A few counts support this clonotype. V is TRBV7-2 and J is TRBJ2-3, with TRBD1 matching 9 bases. Per the germline V gene, CDR1 is SGHTA and CDR2 is FQGNSA. The V and J ends lost 5 bases and 3 bases, in that order; junction bases with no gene match: 6. CDR3 size: 15 residues. The CDR3 sequence: CASSPGDRVTDTQYF. Written as DNA, the CDR3 is TGTGCCAGCAGCCCGGGGGACAGGGTGACAGATACGCAGTATTTT.

This clonotype has just a few counts. This chain connects TRBV29-1 to TRBJ2-4; D unresolved. The CDR3 spans 13 residues. CDR1 SQVTM and CDR2 ANQGSEA come from the germline V gene. V lost 2 bases and J 6 bases, leaving 11 bases between the germline ends. CDR3 bases: TGCAGCGTTGAAAAACAGAGCTCAAACATTCAGTACTTC. This sequence encodes CSVEKQSSNIQYF. Together with reference TRBV29-1 and TRBJ2-4, the CDR3 gives the full variable domain: SAVISQKPSRDICQRGTSLTIQCQVDSQVTMMFWYRQQPGQSLTLIATANQGSEATYESGFVIDKFPISRPNLTFSTLTVSNMSPEDSSIYLCSVEKQSSNIQYFGAGTRLSVL.

The chain carries TRBV20-1 and TRBJ2-5; TRBD1 matches 7 bases. Germline V gene lookup returns CDR1 DFQATT and CDR2 SNEGSKA (reference sequence). The CDR3 runs to 16 residues. Germline trimming cut 0 bases from V and 2 bases from J; bases unmatched to any gene: 9. CDR3 DNA sequence: TGCAGTGCTAGAGACCTGGGGACAGTGGATCAAGAGACCCAGTACTTC. Amino acids: CSARDLGTVDQETQYF.

The gene calls are TRBV29-1 and TRBJ1-4, with TRBD1 matching 9 bases. The CDR3 is made up of 13 amino acids. Looked up from germline, CDR1 is SQVTM and CDR2 is ANQGSEA. With 7 bases clipped from V and 8 bases from J, the junction kept 8 bases outside the gene matches. The CDR3 sequence is CSGRQGGGEKLFF. Written as DNA, the CDR3 is TGCAGCGGCAGACAGGGGGGAGGCGAAAAACTGTTTTTT.

The chain is built from TRBV28 and TRBJ1-1, with a weak D call TRBD1 (5 bases). The V and J ends lost 5 bases and 3 bases respectively, with 16 bases between them. Germline V CDR1 and CDR2: MDHEN, SYDVKM. The CDR3 covers 15 residues. Here the CDR3 reads CASSGEGLGYTEAFF. CDR3 DNA sequence: TGTGCCAGCAGTGGGGAGGGGTTAGGGTACACTGAAGCTTTCTTT.

The sample holds a few counts of this clonotype. The chain couples TRBV12-3 or TRBV12-4 to TRBJ1-3; D possibly corresponds to TRBD1 (5 bases). There are 15 residues in the CDR3. Trimming shortened V by 7 bases and J by 4 bases, and 17 bases separated the two germline ends. The CDR3 here is CASNWGGSKGNTIYF. The CDR3 coding sequence is TGTGCCAGCAACTGGGGGGGTTCGAAAGGAAACACCATATATTTT.

The V call is TRBV25-1, the J call TRBJ1-3; D uncertain. The ends were cut back, 1 base at V and 3 bases at J, with 16 bases in the middle. The germline CDR1 and CDR2 sequences are MGHDK and SYGVNS. The CDR3 extends over 17 amino acids. The CDR3 coding sequence is TGTGCCAGCAGTGAATTATGTCTCGAGGGCGATGGAAACACCATATATTTT. Amino acid sequence: CASSELCLEGDGNTIYF.

This clonotype was picked up a small number of times. This chain uses TRBV12-3 or TRBV12-4 with TRBJ2-2; the D is unclear. This CDR3 has 13 residues. The V gene lost 7 bases and the J gene lost 4 bases, with 10 bases spanning the gap. This chain's CDR3 is CASTLYFTGELFF. The CDR3 nucleotides are TGTGCCAGCACCCTCTACTTCACCGGGGAGCTGTTTTTT.

This chain connects TRBV28 to TRBJ1-4; a possible D gene is TRBD1 (6 bases). Trimming cost V 3 bases and J 0 bases, with 11 bases left between them. The CDR3 has 16 amino acids. CDR1 and CDR2 from the germline V gene are MDHEN and SYDVKM. CDR3 coding DNA: TGTGCCAGCAGTTTGACAGGCGCTCCAACTAATGAAAAACTGTTTTTT. This gives the protein CASSLTGAPTNEKLFF. Drawing the rest from reference TRBV28 and TRBJ1-4, the complete variable domain is DVKVTQSSRYLVKRTGEKVFLECVQDMDHENMFWYRQDPGLGLRLIYFSYDVKMKEKGDIPEGYSVSREKKERFSLILESASTNQTSMYLCASSLTGAPTNEKLFFGSGTQLSVL.